This TCR beta chain was captured in a study of radiotherapy plus CTLA-4 blockade in lung cancer. As for the study in general: The study recorded objective responses in about 20% of patients and disease control in 31%. Regarding the study as a whole: Reports identified early blood T cell clone dynamics, with interferon-beta, as the best response predictor.

This table comes from immunoSEQ multiplex PCR, and its TCRdb copy is limited to in-frame clones, with some not included. Of 50,000 to 65,000 clones in the sample, 60% to 80% were seen once. The CDR3 covers 16 residues. The ends were cut back, 1 base at V and 7 bases at J, with 17 bases in the middle. Germline CDR1 MDHEN, CDR2 SYDVKM. As to this clone: The antigen remains unidentified.

The chain links TRBV28 to TRBJ1-5; possible D gene TRBD1, 6 bases. The sequence derives from a human donor with non-small cell lung cancer whose response to radiotherapy plus ipilimumab could not be evaluated. This specimen consisted of peripheral blood, obtained from a patient treated with radiotherapy plus ipilimumab. The CDR3 nucleotides read TGTGCCAGCAGTTTATTTCGACAGGCCAGGACACAGCCCCAGCATTTT. Translating gives CASSLFRQARTQPQHF. Using reference TRBV28 and TRBJ1-5 for the parts outside the CDR3, the full variable domain is DVKVTQSSRYLVKRTGEKVFLECVQDMDHENMFWYRQDPGLGLRLIYFSYDVKMKEKGDIPEGYSVSREKKERFSLILESASTNQTSMYLCASSLFRQARTQPQHFGDGTRLSIL.